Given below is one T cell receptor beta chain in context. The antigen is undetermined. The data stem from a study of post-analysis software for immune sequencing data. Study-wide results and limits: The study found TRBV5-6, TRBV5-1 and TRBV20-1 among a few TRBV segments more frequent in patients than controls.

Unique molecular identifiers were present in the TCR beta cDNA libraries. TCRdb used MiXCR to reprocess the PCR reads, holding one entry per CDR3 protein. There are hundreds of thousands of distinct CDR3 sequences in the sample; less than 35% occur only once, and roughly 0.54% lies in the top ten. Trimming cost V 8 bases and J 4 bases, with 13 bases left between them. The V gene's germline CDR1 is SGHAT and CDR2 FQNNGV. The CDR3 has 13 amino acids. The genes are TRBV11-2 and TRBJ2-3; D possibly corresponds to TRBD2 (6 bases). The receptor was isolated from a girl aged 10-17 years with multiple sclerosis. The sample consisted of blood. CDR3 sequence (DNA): TGTGCCAGCCTAGACCGGGGGTCAGATACGCAGTATTTT. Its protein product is CASLDRGSDTQYF. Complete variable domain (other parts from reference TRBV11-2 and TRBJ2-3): EAGVAQSPRYKIIEKRQSVAFWCNPISGHATLYWYQQILGQGPKLLIQFQNNGVVDDSQLPKDRFSAERLKGVDSTLKIQPAKLEDSAVYLCASLDRGSDTQYFGPGTRLTVL.